The 32 T cell receptor beta chains listed next were all sequenced from one sample in a study of shared clonotypes between healthy human individuals. TCRdb's copy holds only in-frame clones and misses some; the assay was immunoSEQ multiplex PCR. The sample has about half a million clones; 81% are singletons. Sequencing input: PBMCs. The receptors were gathered from a woman aged 40-49 years in good health. Some clones in this sample may be carry-over from other donors' samples.

The chain links TRBV9 to TRBJ2-3, with D perhaps given as TRBD1 or TRBD2 (6 bases each). Germline V gene lookup returns CDR1 SGDLS and CDR2 YYNGEE. V lost 7 bases and J 4 bases, leaving 19 bases between the germline ends. This CDR3 is built from 15 residues. For the CDR3, the DNA is TGTGCCAGCGGCGGAGACGGGGGCAGGGCAGATACGCAGTATTTT. Translation: CASGGDGGRADTQYF.

The genes are TRBV14 and TRBJ2-7; 11 bases are shared with TRBD2. The germline CDR1 and CDR2 sequences are SGHDN and FVKESK. Germline trimming cut 5 bases from V and 5 bases from J; bases unmatched to any gene: 5. The CDR3 sequence is 14 residues long. In DNA form, the CDR3 reads TGTGCCAGCAGCATTACTAGCGGGAGCGACGAGCAGTACTTC. This encodes CASSITSGSDEQYF.

The CDR3 loop reads CASSLAAGGPIEQFF. In DNA, the CDR3 is TGCGCCAGCAGCTTGGCGGCGGGAGGGCCGATTGAGCAGTTCTTC. The rearrangement links TRBV5-1 to TRBJ2-1; 9 bases align to TRBD2. The germline gives CDR1 SGHRS, CDR2 YFSETQ. After removal of 0 bases from V and 9 bases from J, the junction contained 7 bases not matched to a gene. The CDR3 runs to 15 residues.

This clone was seen just once. This chain uses TRBV25-1 with TRBJ1-3, with no clear D. This CDR3 spans 17 amino acids. Trimming cost V 0 bases and J 3 bases, with 15 bases left between them. Looked up from germline, CDR1 is MGHDK and CDR2 is SYGVNS. CDR3 amino acids: CASSEYAPWAYGNTIYF. In DNA form, the CDR3 reads TGTGCCAGCAGTGAATATGCCCCTTGGGCCTATGGAAACACCATATATTTT.

Points on this clone: A far larger clone is a single base away, which makes a read error likely. V is TRBV4-3 and J is TRBJ2-5, with D possibly matching TRBD2 (6 bases). V was cut by 1 base and J by 2 bases, with 11 bases left in between. This CDR3 has 15 residues. Germline V gene lookup returns CDR1 LGHNA and CDR2 YSLEER. The DNA of the CDR3 is TGCGCCAGCAGCCAAGGGGGGGTACTACAAGAGACCCAGTACTTC. Translation gives CASSQGGVLQETQYF.

This rearrangement joins TRBV9 to TRBJ1-1; 7 bases line up with TRBD1. The CDR3 totals 16 residues. From germline, CDR1 is SGDLS and CDR2 YYNGEE. V lost 4 bases to trimming and J lost 4 bases; unmatched junction nucleotides: 13. CDR3 in amino acids: CASSPHPTGSITEAFF. In nucleotides, the CDR3 is TGTGCCAGCAGCCCCCATCCGACAGGGTCTATCACTGAAGCTTTCTTT.

This chain connects TRBV5-1 to TRBJ2-7, with 7 bases aligning to TRBD2. The CDR3 has 14 residues. J was trimmed by 6 bases and V by 0 bases; bases with no gene match: 6. Germline V lookup: CDR1 SGHRS, CDR2 YFSETQ. CDR3 DNA: TGCGCCAGCAGCTTGGGACTAGCATTGGGCGAGCAGTACTTC. Translating gives CASSLGLALGEQYF.

This clone occurred a few times. This chain joins TRBV5-1 and TRBJ2-4; the D is unclear. Germline-derived CDR1 and CDR2 are SGHRS and YFSETQ. The CDR3 covers 14 residues. V lost 3 bases to trimming and J lost 6 bases, with 13 bases between them. CDR3 nucleotide sequence: TGCGCCAGCAGCTGGGGATCACAGTTAAACATTCAGTACTTC. Protein sequence: CASSWGSQLNIQYF. The full variable domain, rest sourced from reference TRBV5-1 and TRBJ2-4, is KAGVTQTPRYLIKTRGQQVTLSCSPISGHRSVSWYQQTPGQGLQFLFEYFSETQRNKGNFPGRFSGRQFSNSRSEMNVSTLELGDSALYLCASSWGSQLNIQYFGAGTRLSVL.

This sequence joins TRBV5-4 and TRBJ2-1, with TRBD2 matching 12 bases. V lost 5 bases and J lost 6; bases outside the gene matches: 9. Germline assignment: CDR1 SGHNT and CDR2 YYREEE (reference sequence). This CDR3 contains 16 residues. The CDR3 DNA reads TGTGCCAGCAGGGGCGCTAGCGGGAGGGCCTCCAATGAGCAGTTCTTC. This gives the protein CASRGASGRASNEQFF.

A single count supports this clone. This sequence joins TRBV18 and TRBJ2-7, with 9 positions matching TRBD2. CDR3 size: 14 residues. The V gene end was trimmed by 0 bases and the J gene end by 4 bases; junction bases not matched to a gene: 1. CDR1 KGHSH and CDR2 LQKENI come from the germline V gene. The CDR3 bases are TGTGCCAGCTCACCACCTAGCGGGAGATACGAGCAGTACTTC. This translates into CASSPPSGRYEQYF. Supplemented by reference TRBV18 and TRBJ2-7, the full variable domain reads NAGVMQNPRHLVRRRGQEARLRCSPMKGHSHVYWYRQLPEEGLKFMVYLQKENIIDESGMPKERFSAEFPKEGPSILRIQQVVRGDSAAYFCASSPPSGRYEQYFGPGTRLTVT.

The V call is TRBV4-1, the J call TRBJ2-1, with 9 positions matching TRBD2. J lost 6 bases, V lost 3 bases, and 9 bases had no gene match. The CDR3 sequence is 16 residues long. Germline CDR1 is MGHRA and CDR2 is YSYEKL. The CDR3 coding sequence is TGCGCCAGCAGCCACCCAGCGCGCGGGAGGGGCAATGAGCAGTTCTTC. Its translation: CASSHPARGRGNEQFF.

The chain is built from TRBV21-1 and TRBJ2-6. TRBV21-1 is shown as a pseudogene. The CDR3 sequence is 10 residues long. CDR3 residues: CASGANVLTF. The CDR3 bases are TGTGCCTCTGGGGCCAACGTCCTGACTTTC.

The chain joins TRBV5-4 to TRBJ1-1; D call uncertain. Germline V gene sequence: CDR1 SGHNT, CDR2 YYREEE (reference sequence). The CDR3 covers 13 residues. Trimming took 1 base from V and 1 from J, leaving 5 bases between them. Here the CDR3 reads CASSLPANTEAFF. For the CDR3, the DNA is TGTGCCAGCAGCTTGCCAGCGAACACTGAAGCTTTCTTT.

The CDR3 DNA is TGTGCCAGCAGCCCCAGGACAGGGCTAATCTACGAGCAGTACTTC. Translation: CASSPRTGLIYEQYF. This sequence joins TRBV7-8 and TRBJ2-7, with 8 nucleotides matching TRBD1. The germline gives CDR1 SGHVS, CDR2 FQNEAQ. CDR3 size: 15 residues. The trim removed 5 bases at V and 3 bases at J, leaving 9 bases unmatched.

The J gene is TRBJ2-7, the V gene TRBV28; 8 positions match TRBD2. Germline trimming cut 5 bases from V and 2 bases from J; bases unmatched to any gene: 5. The CDR3 has 14 residues. Germline CDR1 is MDHEN and CDR2 is SYDVKM. CDR3 sequence (DNA): TGTGCCAGCAGTGGAAGCGGGAGAGCCTACGAGCAGTACTTC. Translating gives CASSGSGRAYEQYF.

In regard to this clone: A far larger clone is one base from this, pointing to a likely read error. Other DNA sequences within the sample encode an identical CDR3. V is TRBV2 and J is TRBJ2-7; TRBD1 matches 8 bases. The CDR3 consists of 15 residues. The germline V gene has CDR1 SNHLY and CDR2 FYNNEI. The CDR3 region is CASSDGQGDSYEQYF. CDR3 in DNA: TGTGCCAGCAGTGACGGACAGGGAGACTCCTATGAGCAGTACTTC. Using reference TRBV2 and TRBJ2-7 for the parts outside the CDR3, the full variable domain is EPEVTQTPSHQVTQMGQEVILRCVPISNHLYFYWYRQILGQKVEFLVSFYNNEISEKSEIFDDQFSVERPDGSNFTLKIRSTKLEDSAMYFCASSDGQGDSYEQYFGPGTRLTVT.

A remark on this clone: A far larger clone is only one base removed, so a read error is likely. The V and J genes are TRBV7-3 and TRBJ1-1; D is possibly TRBD1 (6 bases). In germline, CDR1 is SGHTA, CDR2 FQGTGA. Trimming took off 11 bases at V and 10 bases at J, with 14 bases between the two ends. This CDR3 comprises 10 residues. Written as DNA, the CDR3 is TGTGCCCGCCACCCGGACAGAGCTTTCTTT. It is translated as CARHPDRAFF. The whole variable domain, filled in from reference TRBV7-3 and TRBJ1-1, reads GAGVSQTPSNKVTEKGKYVELRCDPISGHTALYWYRQSLGQGPEFLIYFQGTGAADDSGLPNDRFFAVRPEGSVSTLKIQRTERGDSAVYLCARHPDRAFFGQGTRLTVV.

In regard to this clone: This likely came from a read error, as a far larger clone is one base away. Other DNA variants within this sample encode the same CDR3. The chain couples TRBV28 to TRBJ1-1; tentatively, D is TRBD1 (5 bases). The germline CDR1 and CDR2 sequences are MDHEN and SYDVKM. The CDR3 length is 17 residues. CDR3 in amino acids: CASSSNWIGVANTEAFF. The CDR3 coding sequence is TGTGCAAGCAGTTCGAACTGGATAGGGGTGGCGAACACTGAAGCTTTCTTT.

V and J are TRBV9 and TRBJ2-3; 13 positions agree with TRBD2. V trimming: 2 bases; J trimming: 5 bases; junction bases outside the gene matches: 5. The CDR3 runs 16 residues. CDR1 and CDR2 (germline): SGDLS, YYNGEE. CDR3 coding DNA: TGTGCCAGCAGCGTGACTAGCGGGAGGTCGGGAGATACGCAGTATTTT. This translates into CASSVTSGRSGDTQYF. Using reference TRBV9 and TRBJ2-3 for the parts outside the CDR3, the full variable domain is DSGVTQTPKHLITATGQRVTLRCSPRSGDLSVYWYQQSLDQGLQFLIQYYNGEERAKGNILERFSAQQFPDLHSELNLSSLELGDSALYFCASSVTSGRSGDTQYFGPGTRLTVL.

The table lists this clone with many counts. The chain's CDR3 is CASSLTETYGYTF. The CDR3 bases are TGCGCCAGCAGCTTAACAGAGACCTATGGCTACACCTTC. The V gene is TRBV5-1, the J gene TRBJ1-2; D call uncertain. The CDR3 is made up of 13 amino acids. The V and J ends lost 2 bases and 4 bases respectively, with 9 bases between them. The germline V gene has CDR1 SGHRS and CDR2 YFSETQ.

As concerns this clone: A read error is likely here: a far larger clone is one base away. A read error is likely, as this CDR3 ends without the conserved phenylalanine or tryptophan. The chain is built from TRBV6-1 and TRBJ2-7; 11 nucleotides match TRBD1. The CDR3 covers 15 residues. J was trimmed by 5 bases and V by 3 bases; bases with no gene match: 6. Germline V CDR1 and CDR2: MNHNS, SASEGT. The CDR3 here is CASSESGTGGNEQYS. As DNA, the CDR3 is TGTGCCAGCAGTGAGAGCGGGACAGGGGGTAACGAGCAGTACTCC.

There are a few counts of this clone. The rearrangement uses TRBV11-1 and TRBJ2-1; TRBD1 might be the D (5 bases). The V end was cut by 1 base, the J end by 10 bases, with 8 bases between. There are 12 residues in the CDR3. Germline V gene lookup returns CDR1 SGHAT and CDR2 FQDESV (reference sequence). This CDR3 is CASSLEGYEQFF. DNA of the CDR3: TGTGCCAGCAGCTTAGAGGGGTACGAGCAGTTCTTC. The whole variable domain, remainder taken from reference TRBV11-1 and TRBJ2-1, is EAEVAQSPRYKITEKSQAVAFWCDPISGHATLYWYRQILGQGPELLVQFQDESVVDDSQLPKDRFSAERLKGVDSTLKIQPAELGDSAMYLCASSLEGYEQFFGPGTRLTVL.

Comment on this clone: A far larger clone is one base from this, pointing to a likely read error. The chain uses TRBV2 and TRBJ2-7, with TRBD2 matching 9 bases. Per the germline V gene, CDR1 is SNHLY and CDR2 is FYNNEI. CDR3 length equals 14 residues. CDR3 in DNA: TGTGCCAGCAGGATTAGCGGGAGCTCCTACGAGAAGTACTTC. Amino acids: CASRISGSSYEKYF.

The rearrangement joins TRBV6-1 to TRBJ1-5; D uncertain. Trimming removed 3 bases at V and 4 bases at J, with 7 bases between. Germline V gene sequence: CDR1 MNHNS, CDR2 SASEGT. This CDR3 has 13 residues. Here the CDR3 DNA reads TGTGCCAGCAGTGATACCGGAAATCAGCCCCAGCATTTT. Its translation: CASSDTGNQPQHF.

The chain is built from TRBV15 and TRBJ2-2; TRBD1 might be the D (5 bases). Trimming removed 0 bases at V and 3 bases at J, with 17 bases between. This CDR3 comprises 18 residues. CDR1 LNHNV and CDR2 YYDKDF come from the germline V gene (reference sequence). CDR3 in amino acids: CATSREGADRGDTGELFF. CDR3 coding DNA: TGTGCCACCAGCAGAGAAGGGGCCGACCGAGGTGACACCGGGGAGCTGTTTTTT.

Concerning this clone: A read error is the likely source, as a far larger clone sits one nucleotide away. V gene TRBV5-6 combines with J gene TRBJ2-6, with unresolved D. The ends were cut back, 3 bases at V and 4 bases at J, with 11 bases in the middle. The CDR3 has 15 amino acids. Germline V CDR1 and CDR2: SGHDT, YYEEEE. CDR3 region: CASSSWVAGANVLTF. The CDR3 DNA is TGTGCCAGCAGCTCCTGGGTGGCCGGGGCCAACGTCCTGACTTTC.

The genes are TRBV5-6 and TRBJ2-6; D call uncertain. V was cut by 2 bases and J by 1 base, with 7 bases left in between. The germline CDR1 and CDR2 sequences are SGHDT and YYEEEE. This CDR3 is built from 15 residues. In DNA, the CDR3 is TGTGCCAGCAGCTTTACCTTGTCTGGGGCCAACGTCCTGACTTTC. Amino acids: CASSFTLSGANVLTF.

This chain uses TRBV2 with TRBJ2-3, with a weak D call TRBD2 (5 bases). The CDR3 is 15 residues long. The V and J ends lost 3 bases and 0 bases respectively, with 10 bases between them. CDR1 and CDR2 from the germline V gene are SNHLY and FYNNEI. Written as DNA, the CDR3 is TGTGCCAGCAGTGACGGGCTAGCCAGCACAGATACGCAGTATTTT. It translates to CASSDGLASTDTQYF. The complete variable domain, with remaining parts taken from reference TRBV2 and TRBJ2-3, reads EPEVTQTPSHQVTQMGQEVILRCVPISNHLYFYWYRQILGQKVEFLVSFYNNEISEKSEIFDDQFSVERPDGSNFTLKIRSTKLEDSAMYFCASSDGLASTDTQYFGPGTRLTVL.

In the case of this clone: This likely reflects a read error, since a far larger clone is one base away. Other DNA variants within this sample encode the same CDR3. J is TRBJ1-2 and V is TRBV27; D is unclear. Between the trimmed V and J ends, which lost 7 bases and 3 bases, there was a span of 15 bases. The CDR3 covers 14 residues. Per germline, CDR1 MNHEY and CDR2 SMNVEV (reference sequence). CDR3 DNA sequence: TGTGCCAGCACTAGAGCAGGCCGGGACTATGGCTACACCTTC. Amino acid sequence: CASTRAGRDYGYTF.

The chain is built from TRBV18 and TRBJ2-5, with no clear D. The CDR3 totals 16 residues. CDR1 is KGHSH, CDR2 LQKENI, per germline. V lost 3 bases and J lost 1, with 15 bases in between. CDR3 sequence reads: CASSPRSGRTQETQYF. CDR3 in DNA: TGTGCCAGCTCACCCAGGTCGGGCAGGACCCAAGAGACCCAGTACTTC.

This chain joins TRBV7-3 and TRBJ1-2; D unclear. From germline, CDR1 is SGHTA and CDR2 FQGTGA. The CDR3 consists of 15 residues. The ends were cut back, 5 bases at V and 0 bases at J, with 13 bases in the middle. CDR3 residues: CASSHRIGSNYGYTF. The CDR3 coding sequence is TGTGCCAGCAGCCACCGGATAGGGTCTAACTATGGCTACACCTTC.

This clone has only a few counts. The chain is built from TRBV7-9 and TRBJ1-1; 7 nucleotides agree with TRBD1. Germline V gives CDR1 SEHNR, CDR2 FQNEAQ (reference sequence). V lost 4 bases to trimming and J lost 0 bases; unmatched junction nucleotides: 2. The length of the CDR3 is 14 residues. CDR3 loop: CASSSTGLNTEAFF. DNA of the CDR3: TGTGCCAGCAGCTCGACAGGGTTGAACACTGAAGCTTTCTTT.